One sample yielded the 32 T cell receptor beta chains listed below, sequenced in a study. In TCRdb, the RT-PCR reads were re-called with MiXCR into one record per CDR3 protein. This table has about 680,000 distinct CDR3 sequences, 13% to 15% appearing once. The source material was memory CD4+ T cells from blood. These receptors all come from a female donor in good health, serving as a healthy control.

The V call is TRBV29-1, the J call TRBJ1-1, with 11 bases matching TRBD1. The CDR3 runs to 15 residues. Germline lookup yields CDR1 SQVTM and CDR2 ANQGSEA. With V trimmed by 6 bases and J by 4 bases, 10 bases remained unmatched. In DNA form, the CDR3 reads TGCAGCGTCACAATGGACAGGGGGCTTCGCACTGAAGCTTTCTTT. This encodes CSVTMDRGLRTEAFF. Filled out from reference TRBV29-1 and TRBJ1-1, the complete variable domain reads SAVISQKPSRDICQRGTSLTIQCQVDSQVTMMFWYRQQPGQSLTLIATANQGSEATYESGFVIDKFPISRPNLTFSTLTVSNMSPEDSSIYLCSVTMDRGLRTEAFFGQGTRLTVV.

The V call is TRBV9, the J call TRBJ2-7, with 7 bases fitting TRBD1. The V gene end was trimmed by 4 bases and the J gene end by 0 bases; junction bases not matched to a gene: 7. CDR1 and CDR2 from the germline V gene are SGDLS and YYNGEE. The CDR3 runs to 15 residues. CDR3 region: CASSPEGQTSYEQYF. CDR3 sequence (DNA): TGTGCCAGCAGCCCCGAGGGACAGACCTCCTACGAGCAGTACTTC.

This clonotype was recorded at least ten times. The chain links TRBV12-3 or TRBV12-4 to TRBJ2-1; no reliable D call. There are 12 residues in the CDR3. With 6 bases removed from V and 4 bases from J, the gap between germline ends came to 7 bases. CDR3 loop: CASSRHYNEQFF. In nucleotides, the CDR3 is TGTGCCAGCAGCCGCCATTACAATGAGCAGTTCTTC.

The chain employs TRBV6-5 and TRBJ2-2, with D possibly being TRBD2 (6 bases). Trimming removed 6 bases from V and 0 bases from J, with 11 bases in between. The CDR3 is 15 amino acids. Germline loops: CDR1 MNHEY, CDR2 SVGAGI. The CDR3 reads CASSRRGTNTGELFF. The CDR3 coding sequence is TGTGCCAGCAGCCGACGCGGGACGAACACCGGGGAGCTGTTTTTT.

This clonotype was detected many times. The V and J genes are TRBV11-1 and TRBJ1-1; 7 bases align to TRBD1. The CDR3 covers 13 residues. The germline V gene encodes CDR1 SGHAT and CDR2 FQDESV (reference sequence). Unmatched junction bases numbered 3, after V lost 4 bases and J lost 4 bases. CDR3 DNA: TGTGCCAGCAGCTCCCAGGGGGTCACTGAAGCTTTCTTT. Translating gives CASSSQGVTEAFF.

At least ten counts were recorded for this clonotype. The chain has TRBV12-3 or TRBV12-4 and TRBJ1-2; TRBD1 is a possible D gene (6 bases). CDR3 length: 14 residues. Trimming left V 6 bases short and J 4 bases short, with 15 bases between. Here the CDR3 DNA reads TGTGCCAGCAGCTCCCGGACAGTTGGCTATGGCTACACCTTC. Its translation is CASSSRTVGYGYTF.

This clonotype was seen repeatedly, ten times or more. The chain recombines TRBV7-2 with TRBJ2-5, with TRBD1 identical over 9 bases. The germline gives CDR1 SGHTA, CDR2 FQGNSA. This CDR3 is 14 amino acids long. Trimming cost V 7 bases and J 3 bases; bases outside gene matches: 6. The CDR3 sequence is CASNQQGAKETQYF. The CDR3 bases are TGTGCCAGCAACCAACAGGGGGCGAAAGAGACCCAGTACTTC.

This clonotype was counted only a few times. This chain joins TRBV20-1 and TRBJ1-2; TRBD1 is a possible D gene (6 bases). The CDR3 extends over 16 amino acids. V gave up 0 bases and J gave up 4 bases, with 18 bases separating them. Germline V gene data show CDR1 as DFQATT and CDR2 as SNEGSKA (reference sequence). CDR3 DNA sequence: TGCAGTGCTAGAGAGGACCGAGGGGGGTCACTCTATGGCTACACCTTC. Amino acids: CSAREDRGGSLYGYTF.

This clonotype turned up a few times. The chain links TRBV7-2 to TRBJ2-7; 14 bases are shared with TRBD2. This CDR3 comprises 15 residues. Per the germline V gene, CDR1 is SGHTA and CDR2 is FQGNSA. The V gene end was trimmed by 6 bases and the J gene end by 5 bases; junction bases not matched to a gene: 6. The CDR3 DNA reads TGTGCCAGCAGGCCCGGACTAGCGGGAGGAGACGAGCAGTACTTC. Encoded protein: CASRPGLAGGDEQYF. The full variable domain, rest sourced from reference TRBV7-2 and TRBJ2-7, is GAGVSQSPSNKVTEKGKDVELRCDPISGHTALYWYRQSLGQGLEFLIYFQGNSAPDKSGLPSDRFSAERTGGSVSTLTIQRTQQEDSAVYLCASRPGLAGGDEQYFGPGTRLTVT.

This clonotype came up a few times. At one of its ends the junction is not consistent with the germline gene, which may arise from a read error. The gene calls are TRBV15 and TRBJ1-4, with D unclear. Germline V CDR1 and CDR2: LNHNV, YYDKDF (reference sequence). The CDR3 runs to 13 residues. The CDR3, as DNA: TGTGCCACCAGCAGAGATGAAGGTTCGACGAGGCTTTTT. Residues: CATSRDEGSTRLF. The whole variable domain, remainder taken from reference TRBV15 and TRBJ1-4, is DAMVIQNPRYQVTQFGKPVTLSCSQTLNHNVMYWYQQKSSQAPKLLFHYYDKDFNNEADTPDNFQSRRPNTSFCFLDIRSPGLGDTAMYLCATSRDEGSTRLFGSGTQLSVL.

This chain uses TRBV5-1 with TRBJ2-7; TRBD1 might be the D (5 bases). Trimming stripped 1 base from V and 3 bases from J, with 11 bases between. Germline V CDR1 and CDR2: SGHRS, YFSETQ. The CDR3 sequence is 14 residues long. The CDR3, as DNA: TGCGCCAGCAGCTTGCAGGGCAATTTCTACGAGCAGTACTTC. This gives the protein CASSLQGNFYEQYF. Supplemented by reference TRBV5-1 and TRBJ2-7, the full variable domain reads KAGVTQTPRYLIKTRGQQVTLSCSPISGHRSVSWYQQTPGQGLQFLFEYFSETQRNKGNFPGRFSGRQFSNSRSEMNVSTLELGDSALYLCASSLQGNFYEQYFGPGTRLTVT.

This clonotype turned up a few times. The chain couples TRBV11-2 to TRBJ2-3, with no clear D. The V and J ends lost 4 bases and 6 bases respectively, with 11 bases between them. Germline CDR1 is SGHAT and CDR2 is FQNNGV. CDR3 length: 13 amino acids. CDR3 bases: TGTGCCAGCAGCTCCCATGTCGGGGATACGCAGTATTTT. This sequence encodes CASSSHVGDTQYF.

The CDR3 region is CASSLDSRSNQPQHF. In DNA, the CDR3 is TGCGCCAGCAGCTTGGATAGTAGGAGCAATCAGCCCCAGCATTTT. The chain recombines TRBV5-1 with TRBJ1-5; D gene unclear. This CDR3 spans 15 amino acids. The germline V gene has CDR1 SGHRS and CDR2 YFSETQ. The germline V and J ends were trimmed by 0 bases and 1 base, with 8 bases remaining between them.

This clonotype was picked up many times. The V gene is TRBV20-1, the J gene TRBJ2-7; 7 positions agree with TRBD2. This CDR3 is 11 amino acids long. Germline V lookup: CDR1 DFQATT, CDR2 SNEGSKA (reference sequence). CDR3 DNA: TGCAGCGCAGGGAGGGCCCACGAGCAGTACTTC. It encodes CSAGRAHEQYF.

This clonotype has ten or more counts. V gene TRBV7-2 combines with J gene TRBJ1-2; the match to TRBD1 covers 9 bases. Germline V CDR1 and CDR2: SGHTA, FQGNSA. V shed 5 bases and J 5 bases; nucleotides not matched to a gene: 6. This CDR3 region has 14 residues. The CDR3 sequence is CASSPGTGSYGYTF. As DNA, the CDR3 is TGTGCCAGCAGCCCTGGGACAGGGTCTTATGGCTACACCTTC.

J is TRBJ1-4 and V is TRBV20-1; 11 bases line up with TRBD1. The germline V gene encodes CDR1 DFQATT and CDR2 SNEGSKA (reference sequence). V was clipped by 5 bases and J by 3 bases; unmatched bases: 5. The length of the CDR3 is 15 residues. The CDR3 protein is CSASDRGLSNEKLFF. CDR3 coding DNA: TGCAGTGCTTCGGACAGGGGGCTTTCTAATGAAAAACTGTTTTTT.

The chain couples TRBV7-2 to TRBJ2-1; maybe TRBD2 (5 bases). CDR3 length equals 18 residues. Per germline, CDR1 SGHTA and CDR2 FQGNSA. Between the trimmed V and J ends, which lost 1 base and 0 bases, there was a span of 16 bases. The CDR3 nucleotides are TGTGCCAGCAGCTTAGGTCCCTTCCCGGGAAGCTCCTACAATGAGCAGTTCTTC. This encodes CASSLGPFPGSSYNEQFF.

The V gene is TRBV10-1, the J gene TRBJ2-3; no firm D call. The CDR3 runs to 14 residues. Germline V gives CDR1 WNHNN, CDR2 SYGVQD (reference sequence). The V and J ends lost 0 bases and 1 base respectively, with 5 bases between them. CDR3 region: CASSESVGTDTQYF. CDR3 bases: TGCGCCAGCAGTGAGTCGGTAGGCACAGATACGCAGTATTTT.

The CDR3 reads CASSGTRGYGYTF. CDR3 bases: TGTGCCAGCAGCGGGACCAGGGGATATGGCTACACCTTC. V usage is TRBV27 and J usage is TRBJ1-2, with D possibly being TRBD1 (6 bases). This CDR3 has 13 amino acids. Germline V lookup: CDR1 MNHEY, CDR2 SMNVEV (reference sequence). V was trimmed by 6 bases and J by 5 bases, leaving 13 bases between them.

The rearrangement links TRBV9 to TRBJ1-6, with 7 bases matching TRBD1. CDR1 is SGDLS, CDR2 YYNGEE, per germline. The trim removed 4 bases at V and 7 bases at J, leaving 8 bases unmatched. The CDR3 sequence is 15 residues long. The CDR3 DNA sequence: TGTGCCAGCAGCACTACGGACAGGACCAATTCACCCCTCCACTTT. As protein: CASSTTDRTNSPLHF.

There are many counts of this clonotype. The gene calls are TRBV15 and TRBJ1-3; possible D gene TRBD1, 5 bases. This CDR3 has 17 residues. Trimming shortened V by 2 bases and J by 1 base, and 15 bases separated the two germline ends. The germline V gene has CDR1 LNHNV and CDR2 YYDKDF (reference sequence). For the CDR3, the DNA is TGTGCCACCAGCAGATCTCCAGGGATAGGATCTGGAAACACCATATATTTT. This gives the protein CATSRSPGIGSGNTIYF.

This clonotype has a handful of counts. This chain uses TRBV20-1 with TRBJ1-6; no firm D call. The CDR3 sequence is 13 residues long. Germline CDR1 DFQATT, CDR2 SNEGSKA (reference sequence). Trimming cost V 6 bases and J 3 bases, with 9 bases left between them. CDR3 sequence (DNA): TGCAGTGCGGCCCGGGACTATAATTCACCCCTCCACTTT. It specifies CSAARDYNSPLHF.

CDR3 sequence reads: CASSYSLGRRATYNSPLHF. Written as DNA, the CDR3 is TGTGCCAGCAGTTACTCATTAGGGAGGAGGGCCACCTATAATTCACCCCTCCACTTT. V usage is TRBV6-5 and J usage is TRBJ1-6; unclear D gene. There are 19 residues in the CDR3. Per the germline V gene, CDR1 is MNHEY and CDR2 is SVGAGI. Deletions cut 0 bases from V and 2 bases from J, with 17 bases between.

The table lists this clonotype with a few counts. The gene calls are TRBV4-3 and TRBJ2-5; a possible D gene is TRBD1 (6 bases). V was pared by 4 bases and J by 0 bases, with 9 bases between. The CDR3 runs 14 residues. Per germline, CDR1 LGHNA and CDR2 YSLEER. Written as DNA, the CDR3 is TGCGCCAGCAGCCTGGACAGAAACCAAGAGACCCAGTACTTC. Translating it yields CASSLDRNQETQYF.

The chain employs TRBV4-3 and TRBJ1-5, with D possibly TRBD1 on 5 matching bases. The V gene lost 0 bases and the J gene lost 5 bases, with 14 bases spanning the gap. Germline assignment: CDR1 LGHNA and CDR2 YSLEER. The CDR3 spans 16 residues. The CDR3 bases are TGCGCCAGCAGCCAAGATCTGTCCGGGGGTGATCAGCCCCAGCATTTT. Its translation is CASSQDLSGGDQPQHF.

This clonotype was seen more than once but under ten times. This chain uses TRBV5-1 with TRBJ2-1; possibly TRBD1 for D (9 bases). The CDR3 runs 18 residues. CDR1 and CDR2 (germline): SGHRS, YFSETQ. The germline V and J ends were trimmed by 1 base and 15 bases, with 32 bases remaining between them. The CDR3 DNA reads TGCGCCAGCAGCTTGCTCCCCGTCACTACAGGTAGCGGGACAGGGACGTTCTTC. Protein product: CASSLLPVTTGSGTGTFF.

In its sample, this clonotype was seen many times. The chain is built from TRBV5-1 and TRBJ2-7, with 10 bases aligning to TRBD1. There are 14 residues in the CDR3. CDR1 is SGHRS and CDR2 is YFSETQ in the germline V gene. V dropped 6 bases and J dropped 0; count of bases not matched to a gene: 3. CDR3 coding DNA: TGCGCCAGCAAGGGACAGGGGCCCTCCTACGAGCAGTACTTC. It specifies CASKGQGPSYEQYF.

This clonotype was seen at least ten times. The chain links TRBV7-9 to TRBJ2-7; TRBD1 matches at 8 bases. CDR3 length: 12 amino acids. V was clipped by 5 bases and J by 6 bases; unmatched bases: 3. CDR1 is SEHNR and CDR2 is FQNEAQ in the germline V gene (reference sequence). The chain's CDR3 is CASSPTGGEQYF. CDR3 nucleotides: TGTGCCAGCAGCCCCACAGGGGGCGAGCAGTACTTC.

The rearrangement joins TRBV4-1 to TRBJ2-6; D is unclear. Trimming pared 2 bases from V and 0 bases from J, leaving 11 bases between. CDR3 length equals 17 residues. Germline-derived CDR1 and CDR2 are MGHRA and YSYEKL. CDR3 sequence reads: CASSQTPMDSGANVLTF. The CDR3 bases are TGCGCCAGCAGCCAAACCCCGATGGACTCTGGGGCCAACGTCCTGACTTTC.

This clonotype was observed at least ten times. This chain links TRBV20-1 with TRBJ1-2, with D possibly matching TRBD1 (5 bases). The CDR3 has 14 amino acids. Germline CDR1 and CDR2: DFQATT and SNEGSKA (reference sequence). Trimming pared 0 bases from V and 5 bases from J, leaving 13 bases between. The CDR3: CSAREGRVLYGYTF. For the CDR3, the DNA is TGCAGTGCTAGAGAGGGCAGGGTTCTATATGGCTACACCTTC.

This clonotype appeared a few times. The chain has TRBV7-2 and TRBJ1-1; unclear D gene. Trimming stripped 0 bases from V and 7 bases from J, with 9 bases between. Per germline, CDR1 SGHTA and CDR2 FQGNSA. The CDR3 covers 13 residues. For the CDR3, the DNA is TGTGCCAGCAGCTTAGCCCCCTCTATTGAAGCTTTCTTT. Translated: CASSLAPSIEAFF.

This clonotype was recorded many times. The chain recombines TRBV10-3 with TRBJ1-1; tentatively, D is TRBD1 (5 bases). Germline assignment: CDR1 ENHRY and CDR2 SYGVKD. V gave up 6 bases and J gave up 4 bases, with 15 bases separating them. The CDR3 consists of 14 residues. The CDR3 DNA reads as TGTGCCATCAGACCAAGGGGACCTGGCACTGAAGCTTTCTTT. It is translated as CAIRPRGPGTEAFF.